These T cell receptor beta chains were read from a single sample in a study of regulatory T cells in long-lasting Graves disease. TCRdb passed the multiplex PCR reads through MiXCR, listing each CDR3 protein once. Of about 660,000 distinct CDR3 sequences listed, 25% to 35% are singletons. The input for sequencing was peripheral blood mononuclear cells (PBMCs), taken when the disease was refractory, from a patient treated with antithyroid drugs. All receptors come from a female donor with Graves disease. Each CDR3 is given with its conserved first and last residue. D genes are given only for firm matches. Only part of the rows carry a size: once, few, many, or a class if the clone is expanded.

V	J	D	size	DNA	CDR3
TRBV19	TRBJ1-1	.	few	TGTGCCAGTAGTATTGTAGGAATCCGCACTGAAGCTTTCTTT	CASSIVGIRTEAFF
TRBV2	TRBJ1-5	.	many	TGTGCCAGCAGTGAAGCGCGGGATCAGCCCCAGCATTTT	CASSEARDQPQHF
TRBV28	TRBJ1-1	TRBD1	.	TGTGCCAGCAGTGCCCCCCTTGGGACAGGATCCACTGAAGCTTTCTTT	CASSAPLGTGSTEAFF
TRBV2	TRBJ1-1	.	.	TGTGCCATCAGTGAGCCCTCCGGGGTAGAGGGGCCAGAAGCTTTCTTT	CAISEPSGVEGPEAFF
TRBV29-1	TRBJ2-7	.	.	TGCAGCGCGGGGTTTAGGAGCTCCTACGAGCAGTACTTC	CSAGFRSSYEQYF
TRBV2	TRBJ1-4	.	many	TGTGCCAGCAGTGAAGGTCGAAAACTGTTTTTT	CASSEGRKLFF
TRBV7-9	TRBJ2-4	TRBD1	few	TGTGCCAGCAGCCCTGACAGGGGGGTGAAAGCCAAAAACATTCAGTACTTC	CASSPDRGVKAKNIQYF
TRBV10-3	TRBJ1-5	.	.	TGTGCCATCAGTGATATAGAGGAACTCAGCCAGCCCCAGCATTTT	CAISDIEELSQPQHF
TRBV19	TRBJ1-1	.	few	TGTGCCAGTATCGTGTACACTGAAGCTTTCTTT	CASIVYTEAFF
TRBV7-3	TRBJ1-1	.	few	TGTGCCAGCAGCTTAACGGGTGCGATAAACACTGAAGCTTTCTTT	CASSLTGAINTEAFF
TRBV24-1	TRBJ2-7	.	many	TGTGCCACCAGTGATGGGGCTAGCAGAGCCTACGAGCAGTACTTC	CATSDGASRAYEQYF
TRBV15	TRBJ2-2	.	few	TGTGCCACCAGCACCCGGGGAGGACCCGGGGAGCTGTTTTTT	CATSTRGGPGELFF
TRBV6-4	TRBJ1-4	.	.	TGTGCCAGCAGTCCGGGGGGGGAGGAAGAAAAACTGTTTTTT	CASSPGGEEEKLFF
TRBV5-1	TRBJ2-7	TRBD1	.	TGCGCCAGCTCGCCGGACAGGGCCCCTGGCGAGCAGTACTTC	CASSPDRAPGEQYF
TRBV20-1	TRBJ2-7	TRBD2	.	TGCAGTGCTACAGGGGGGACTAGCGGGAGTTACGAGCAGTACTTC	CSATGGTSGSYEQYF
TRBV5-1	TRBJ1-4	TRBD1	few	TGCGCCAGCAGCATTTGGACAGGGGCCGCAACTAATGAAAAACTGTTTTTT	CASSIWTGAATNEKLFF
TRBV6-1	TRBJ1-1	TRBD1	.	TGTGCCAGCAGTCGGACAGGGATCGCCACTGAAGCTCTCTTT	CASSRTGIATEALF
TRBV3-1	TRBJ1-2	TRBD1	.	TGTGCCAGCAGCCAAGGGTTCAAGACGGCAGGGGGCAACTATGGCTACACCTTC	CASSQGFKTAGGNYGYTF
TRBV4-1	TRBJ1-3	TRBD1	.	TGCGCCAGCAGCCAAGCAGGACAGGGATACACCATATATTTT	CASSQAGQGYTIYF
TRBV19	TRBJ1-1	TRBD1	.	TGTGCCAGTAGTACCATTCGACAGGGAGGGGACACTGAAGCTTTCTTT	CASSTIRQGGDTEAFF
TRBV7-9	TRBJ1-1	.	few	TGTGCCAGCAGCGCCCCGGGACTCCCGAACCAGAACACTGAAGCTTTCTTT	CASSAPGLPNQNTEAFF
TRBV29-1	TRBJ1-5	.	few	TGCAGCGTCCGGGACGGGGGGACGGAGCCCCAGCATTTT	CSVRDGGTEPQHF
TRBV9	TRBJ1-2	.	.	TGTGCCAGCAGCGCCTCGGGACAAGCTAACTATGGCTACACCTTC	CASSASGQANYGYTF
TRBV2	TRBJ1-2	.	many	TGTGCCAGCAGTGAAGGGGCAGGTTACTATGGCTACACCTTC	CASSEGAGYYGYTF
TRBV12-3/TRBV12-4	TRBJ1-2	.	.	TGTGCCGGCAGTTTACGGGCTAACTATGGCTACACCTTC	CAGSLRANYGYTF
TRBV7-9	TRBJ2-5	.	few	TGTGCCAGCAGCTTAGCGGGGGGACGGCAAGAGACCCAGTACTTC	CASSLAGGRQETQYF
TRBV7-9	TRBJ2-7	.	.	TGTGCCAGCAGCTTAGGACTGGGGAGCTCCTACGAGCAGTACTTC	CASSLGLGSSYEQYF
TRBV30	TRBJ1-2	.	.	TGTGCCTGGAGGATGGACGGGGTGAATGGCTACACCTTC	CAWRMDGVNGYTF
TRBV6-2/TRBV6-3	TRBJ2-5	.	.	TGTGCCAGCACGCAGGGGCTCGGGGAGACCCAGTACTTC	CASTQGLGETQYF
TRBV19	TRBJ1-5	TRBD1	few	TGTGCCAGTAGTACTCTCCTCCCAATCAGGGGGCGCGGACAGCCCCAGCATTTT	CASSTLLPIRGRGQPQHF
TRBV19	TRBJ1-6	TRBD1	few	TGTGCCAGTAGTATCCGGACAGGGGGTAATTCACCCCTCCACTTT	CASSIRTGGNSPLHF
TRBV12-3/TRBV12-4	TRBJ2-2	TRBD1	.	TGTGCCAGCAATCAGGGGGCGCGGAACACCGGGGAGCTGTTTTTT	CASNQGARNTGELFF
TRBV9	TRBJ1-5	TRBD1	few	TGTGCCAGCAGCGGGGGGGACAGCCGAAATCAGCCCCAGCATTTT	CASSGGDSRNQPQHF
TRBV12-3/TRBV12-4	TRBJ2-7	TRBD2	few	TGTGCCAGCAGATACAGCGGGAGGGCCTCCTACGAGCAGTACTTC	CASRYSGRASYEQYF
TRBV20-1	TRBJ1-1	.	.	TGCAGTGCTAGCGACGCCGCTCTCACTGAAGCTTTCTTT	CSASDAALTEAFF
TRBV20-1	TRBJ2-4	TRBD1	few	TGCAGTGCTAGCCGTTTAACACGCCAGACAGGGGGAGGAAACATTCAGTACTTC	CSASRLTRQTGGGNIQYF
TRBV10-3	TRBJ2-7	.	.	TGTGCCAGCAGTTACGCCGGGCGCTACGAGCAGTACTTC	CASSYAGRYEQYF
TRBV28	TRBJ1-4	TRBD1	few	TGTGCCAGCAGTTTATCCGGACAGGGGGCGGAAAAACTGTTTTTT	CASSLSGQGAEKLFF
TRBV4-2	TRBJ2-5	.	.	TGTGCCAGCAGCCAACAGGACCTAGGCTCGACCCAGTACTTC	CASSQQDLGSTQYF
TRBV20-1	TRBJ1-1	TRBD1	.	TGCAGTGCTAGAGATCAAGGGGGCGACACTGAAGCTTTCTTT	CSARDQGGDTEAFF
TRBV20-1	TRBJ2-3	.	.	TGCAGTGCTAGAGATCGGGTCGGTGTAGCAGATACGCAGTATTTT	CSARDRVGVADTQYF
TRBV10-3	TRBJ1-5	.	few	TGTGCCAGCAATGACAACGGGAATCAGCCCCAGCATTTT	CASNDNGNQPQHF
TRBV7-3	TRBJ1-2	.	.	TGTGCCAGCAGCTTAATCCGGGAGGACGTCTATGGCTACACCTTC	CASSLIREDVYGYTF
TRBV3-1	TRBJ2-5	.	.	TGTGCCAGCAGCCAAGGGGGAACTATGCAAGAGACCCAGTACTTC	CASSQGGTMQETQYF
TRBV30	TRBJ1-1	.	few	TGTGCCTGGACAACCGGACGGGGTACAAATGAAGCTTTCTTT	CAWTTGRGTNEAFF
TRBV11-2	TRBJ2-5	TRBD2	.	TGTGCCAGCAGCGTAGGAGGACTAGCGGGCCACCAAGAGACCCAGTACTTC	CASSVGGLAGHQETQYF
TRBV6-1	TRBJ2-5	.	.	TGTGCCAGCAACCTAATAACCCCCCTCCGGGCAGGCCAAGAGACCCAGTACTTC	CASNLITPLRAGQETQYF
TRBV10-3	TRBJ1-1	.	few	TGTGCCATCCGGGACACGGGCACTGAAGCTTTCTTT	CAIRDTGTEAFF
TRBV11-1	TRBJ2-5	TRBD2	.	TGTGCCAGCAGCTTAGCAGGGGGACTAGCGGCTGTCCAGTACTTC	CASSLAGGLAAVQYF
TRBV28	TRBJ1-4	TRBD1	many	TGTGCCAGCAGTTCGCGACAGGGGAAGACTAATGAAAAACTGTTTTTT	CASSSRQGKTNEKLFF
TRBV27	TRBJ2-3	TRBD2	.	TGTGCCAGCAGTACCCTTAGCGGGAGAGGAGATACGCAGTATTTT	CASSTLSGRGDTQYF
TRBV29-1	TRBJ2-7	TRBD2	.	TGCAGCGTGCGGGGACTAGCGGGATTCTACGAGCAGTACTTC	CSVRGLAGFYEQYF
TRBV27	TRBJ2-5	.	many	TGTGCCAGCAGCCGACGACCCGCTTGGGGCCAGTACTTC	CASSRRPAWGQYF
TRBV2	TRBJ1-5	.	many	TGTGCCAGCAGTGGACCCCCAACGGGGGGCGTGGTGTTTGGTCATCAGCCCCAGCATTTT	CASSGPPTGGVVFGHQPQHF
TRBV12-3/TRBV12-4	TRBJ1-1	.	many	TGTGCCAGCAGACTGGGGGACGTGAACACTGAAGCTTTCTTT	CASRLGDVNTEAFF